This TCR beta chain was recorded in a study of blood T cell repertoires in COVID-19. Study overall: Sites across the United States, Italy and Spain contributed samples from acute and convalescent COVID-19. T cells, B-cell-depleted T cells, or PBMCs provided the cDNA or gDNA that served as material.

Clones were sequenced by immunoSEQ multiplex PCR, and TCRdb holds only the in-frame ones, with some missing. The sample has approximately 120,000 clones; over 60% are singletons. CDR1 SGHTA and CDR2 FQGNSA come from the germline V gene. Germline trimming cut 1 base from V and 4 bases from J; bases unmatched to any gene: 5. The CDR3 extends over 16 amino acids. The sequence was obtained from a human donor in a cohort sampled during active or convalescent COVID-19. Sequencing was performed on peripheral blood. This chain uses TRBV7-2 with TRBJ1-1; TRBD1 matches 11 bases. Written as DNA, the CDR3 is TGTGCCAGCAGCTTAGTGGGGGGACAGGGGGTCACTGAAGCTTTCTTT. Protein sequence: CASSLVGGQGVTEAFF.